This TCR beta chain was observed in a study of cytomegalovirus exposure and HLA in healthy donors. Turning to the study itself: The same platform was used for the roughly 130 validation repertoires and the 650 to 800 first-cohort repertoires, a later analysis reported.

Whole-study findings and limits: It was reportedly the case that the classifier diagnosed cytomegalovirus status with high specificity and sensitivity. The listing of 150 to 200 TCR beta chains classed them as cytomegalovirus-associated.

CDR1 SGHDN and CDR2 FVKESK come from the germline V gene. The V end lost 1 base, the J end lost 1 base, and 13 bases lay between the germline ends. The CDR3 is 16 amino acids. The validation cohort, a group of around 120 subjects, included the donors and was separate from the roughly 670-subject first cohort. Libraries were prepared by immunoSEQ multiplex PCR; TCRdb keeps only in-frame clonotypes and omits some of them. The sample lists 90,000 to 110,000 clones; roughly 86% were seen once. A note on this clone: The antigen remains unidentified.

This rearrangement joins TRBV14 to TRBJ2-5; possible D gene TRBD1, 5 bases. The source material was PBMCs. This sequence originates from a woman younger than 35 in good health and CMV-seronegative. CDR3 residues: CASSQGGRSFQETQYF. The CDR3 DNA sequence: TGTGCCAGCAGCCAAGGGGGCCGCAGCTTCCAAGAGACCCAGTACTTC.